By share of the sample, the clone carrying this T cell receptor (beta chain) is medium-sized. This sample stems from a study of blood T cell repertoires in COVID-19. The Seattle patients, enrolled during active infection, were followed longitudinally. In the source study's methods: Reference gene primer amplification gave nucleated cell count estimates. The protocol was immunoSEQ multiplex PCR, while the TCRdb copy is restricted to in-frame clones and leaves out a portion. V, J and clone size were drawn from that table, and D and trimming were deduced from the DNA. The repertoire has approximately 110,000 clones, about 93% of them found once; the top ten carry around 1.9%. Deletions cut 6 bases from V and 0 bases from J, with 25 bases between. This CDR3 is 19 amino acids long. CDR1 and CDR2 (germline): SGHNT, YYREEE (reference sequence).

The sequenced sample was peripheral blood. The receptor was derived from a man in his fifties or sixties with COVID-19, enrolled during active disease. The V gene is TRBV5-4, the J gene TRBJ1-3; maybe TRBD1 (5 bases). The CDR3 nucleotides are TGTGCCAGCACCATAAAGGGGAAGGGGCCCTCATCCTCTGGAAACACCATATATTTT. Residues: CASTIKGKGPSSSGNTIYF.